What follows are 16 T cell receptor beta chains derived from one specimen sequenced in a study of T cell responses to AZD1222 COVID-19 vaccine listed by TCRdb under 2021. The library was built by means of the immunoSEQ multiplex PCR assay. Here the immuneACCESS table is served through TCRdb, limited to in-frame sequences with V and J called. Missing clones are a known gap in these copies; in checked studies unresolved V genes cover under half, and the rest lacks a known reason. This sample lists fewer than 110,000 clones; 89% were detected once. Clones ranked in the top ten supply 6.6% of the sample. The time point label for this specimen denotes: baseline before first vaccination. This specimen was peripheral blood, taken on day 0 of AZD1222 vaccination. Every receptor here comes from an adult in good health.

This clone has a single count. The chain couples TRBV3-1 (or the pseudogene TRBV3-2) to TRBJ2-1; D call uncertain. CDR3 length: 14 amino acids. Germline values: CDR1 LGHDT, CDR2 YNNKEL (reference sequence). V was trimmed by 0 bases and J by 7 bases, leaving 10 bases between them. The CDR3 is CASSQEWPWNEQFF. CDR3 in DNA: TGTGCCAGCAGCCAAGAGTGGCCCTGGAATGAGCAGTTCTTC.

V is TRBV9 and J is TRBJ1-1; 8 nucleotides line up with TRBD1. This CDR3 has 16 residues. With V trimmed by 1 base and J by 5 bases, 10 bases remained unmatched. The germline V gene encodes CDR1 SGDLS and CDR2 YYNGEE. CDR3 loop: CASSVTQGDVGTEAFF. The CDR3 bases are TGTGCCAGCAGCGTAACACAGGGGGATGTAGGGACTGAAGCTTTCTTT. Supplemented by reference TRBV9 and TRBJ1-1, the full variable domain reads DSGVTQTPKHLITATGQRVTLRCSPRSGDLSVYWYQQSLDQGLQFLIQYYNGEERAKGNILERFSAQQFPDLHSELNLSSLELGDSALYFCASSVTQGDVGTEAFFGQGTRLTVV.

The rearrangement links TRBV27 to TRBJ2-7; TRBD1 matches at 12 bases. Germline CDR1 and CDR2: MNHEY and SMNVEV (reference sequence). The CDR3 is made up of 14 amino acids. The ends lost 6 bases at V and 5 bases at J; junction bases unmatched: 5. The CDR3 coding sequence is TGTGCCAGCAGCCGGGACAGGGGGCGAAACGAGCAGTACTTC. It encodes CASSRDRGRNEQYF.

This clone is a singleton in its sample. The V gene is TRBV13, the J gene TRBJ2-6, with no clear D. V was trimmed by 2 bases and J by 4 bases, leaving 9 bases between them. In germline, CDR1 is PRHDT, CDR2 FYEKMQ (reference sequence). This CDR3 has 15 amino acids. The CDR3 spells CASSLTGSGANVLTF. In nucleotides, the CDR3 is TGTGCCAGCAGCTTAACCGGGTCCGGGGCCAACGTCCTGACTTTC.

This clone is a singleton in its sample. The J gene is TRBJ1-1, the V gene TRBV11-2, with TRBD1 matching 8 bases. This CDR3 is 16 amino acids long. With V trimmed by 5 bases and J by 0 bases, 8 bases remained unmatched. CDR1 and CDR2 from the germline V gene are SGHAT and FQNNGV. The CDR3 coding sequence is TGTGCCAGCAGCACCAACAGGGGGAGGGTGAACACTGAAGCTTTCTTT. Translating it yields CASSTNRGRVNTEAFF.

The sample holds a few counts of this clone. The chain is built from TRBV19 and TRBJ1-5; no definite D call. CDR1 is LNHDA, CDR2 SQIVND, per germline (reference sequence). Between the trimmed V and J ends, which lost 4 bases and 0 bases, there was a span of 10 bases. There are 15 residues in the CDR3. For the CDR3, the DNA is TGTGCCAGTAGTAAACAGATTAATAGCAATCAGCCCCAGCATTTT. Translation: CASSKQINSNQPQHF.

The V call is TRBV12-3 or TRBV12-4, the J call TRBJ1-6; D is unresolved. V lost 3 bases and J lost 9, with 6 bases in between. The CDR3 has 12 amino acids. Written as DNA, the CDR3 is TGTGCCAGCAGTTTCCCCCGTTCACCCCTCCACTTT. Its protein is CASSFPRSPLHF.

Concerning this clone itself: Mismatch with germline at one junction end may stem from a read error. DNA of the CDR3: TGTGCCAGCTCACCGGGGGTCAGCTCCAACGAGCAGTACTTC. Amino acids: CASSPGVSSNEQYF. The rearrangement uses TRBV18 and TRBJ2-7; perhaps D is TRBD1 or TRBD2 (5 bases each). Germline loops: CDR1 KGHSH, CDR2 LQKENI. This CDR3 is 14 amino acids long.

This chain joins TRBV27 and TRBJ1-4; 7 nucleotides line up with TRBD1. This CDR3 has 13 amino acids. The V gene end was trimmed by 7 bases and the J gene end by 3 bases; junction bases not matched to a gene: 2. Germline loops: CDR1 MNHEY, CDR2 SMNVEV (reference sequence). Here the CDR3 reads CASTQGANEKLFF. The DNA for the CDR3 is TGTGCCAGCACTCAGGGGGCTAATGAAAAACTGTTTTTT. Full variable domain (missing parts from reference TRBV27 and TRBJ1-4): EAQVTQNPRYLITVTGKKLTVTCSQNMNHEYMSWYRQDPGLGLRQIYYSMNVEVTDKGDVPEGYKVSRKEKRNFPLILESPSPNQTSLYFCASTQGANEKLFFGSGTQLSVL.

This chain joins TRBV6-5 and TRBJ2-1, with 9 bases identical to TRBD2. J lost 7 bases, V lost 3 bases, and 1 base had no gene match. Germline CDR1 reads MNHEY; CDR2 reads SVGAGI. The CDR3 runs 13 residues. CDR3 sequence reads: CASSYLAGNEQFF. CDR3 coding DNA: TGTGCCAGCAGTTATCTAGCGGGAAATGAGCAGTTCTTC.

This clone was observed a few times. The CDR3 reads CASNRGRDTEAFF. The CDR3 nucleotides read TGTGCCAGCAACAGGGGGCGAGACACTGAAGCTTTCTTT. J is TRBJ1-1 and V is TRBV28; 9 bases are shared with TRBD1. The germline V gene encodes CDR1 MDHEN and CDR2 SYDVKM. The ends lost 7 bases at V and 3 bases at J; junction bases unmatched: 3. The CDR3 length is 13 residues.

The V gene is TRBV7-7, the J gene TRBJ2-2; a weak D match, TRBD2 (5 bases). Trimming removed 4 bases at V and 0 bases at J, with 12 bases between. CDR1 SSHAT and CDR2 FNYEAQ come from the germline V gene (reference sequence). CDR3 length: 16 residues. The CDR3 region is CASSYTGNSNTGELFF. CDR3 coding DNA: TGTGCCAGCAGCTATACCGGGAATTCGAACACCGGGGAGCTGTTTTTT.

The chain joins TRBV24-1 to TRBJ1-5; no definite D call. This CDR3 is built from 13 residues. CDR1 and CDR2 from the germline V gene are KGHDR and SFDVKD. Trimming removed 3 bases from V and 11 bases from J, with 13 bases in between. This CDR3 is CATSDSSNSAQHF. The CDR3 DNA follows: TGTGCCACCAGTGATAGCAGTAATTCAGCCCAGCATTTT.

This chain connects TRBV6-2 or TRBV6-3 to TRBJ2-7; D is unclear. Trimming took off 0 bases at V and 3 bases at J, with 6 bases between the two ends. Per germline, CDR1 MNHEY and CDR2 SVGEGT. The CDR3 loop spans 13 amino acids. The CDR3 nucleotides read TGTGCCAGCAGTTACTCGGGCGTCTACGAGCAGTACTTC. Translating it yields CASSYSGVYEQYF.

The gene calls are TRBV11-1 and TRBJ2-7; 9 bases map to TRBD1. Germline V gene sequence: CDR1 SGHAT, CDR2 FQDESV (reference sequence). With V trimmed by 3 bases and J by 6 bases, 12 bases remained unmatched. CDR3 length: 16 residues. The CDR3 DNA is TGTGCCAGCAGCTTTCCGTGGACAGGGGAGCGGAGCGAGCAGTACTTC. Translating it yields CASSFPWTGERSEQYF.

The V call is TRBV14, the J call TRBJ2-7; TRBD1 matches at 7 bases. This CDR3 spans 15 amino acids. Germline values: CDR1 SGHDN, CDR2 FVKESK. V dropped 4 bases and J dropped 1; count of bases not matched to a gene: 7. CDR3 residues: CASSLRRDSSYEQYF. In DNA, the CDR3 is TGTGCCAGCAGCCTAAGAAGGGACAGTTCCTACGAGCAGTACTTC.